In its sample, the clone carrying this TCR beta chain was seen a few times. As yet, its antigen is unknown. The CDR3 covers 12 residues. The germline V gene has CDR1 SQVTM and CDR2 ANQGSEA. Trimming stripped 7 bases from V and 9 bases from J, with 16 bases between. The data stem from a study of shared clonotypes between healthy human individuals. Study-wide results and limits: Enrolling few donors narrowed the genetic and exposure-history diversity that was represented.

CD45RO-negative cells were positively selected for CCR7, leaving out terminally differentiated effector memory CD45RA+ cells. Under the authors' procedure: As immunoSEQ supplied junction-only sequences (without quality scores), filtering differed. TCRdb's table, derived via immunoSEQ multiplex PCR, lists solely in-frame clones and lacks some. The V and J calls and clone size were taken over from that table, and D and trimming were inferred from the DNA. Of 2 million to 2.5 million clones listed, about 93% are singletons. The genes are TRBV29-1 and TRBJ2-1; D not certain. The sequencing sample was made of naive CD8+ T cells from PBMCs. The receptor was derived from a man younger than 35 in good health. Some clones in this sample may be carry-over from other donors' samples. The CDR3 sequence is CSASIRKAEQFF. The CDR3, as DNA: TGCAGCGCCTCAATACGGAAGGCTGAGCAGTTCTTC.